Listed below are T cell receptor beta chains from one sample, sequenced in a study of identical twins' blood T cells. MiXCR, run by TCRdb on the 5' RACE reads, gives a single entry per CDR3 protein. This sample has roughly 380,000 distinct CDR3 sequences, with about 28% found just once. The specimen sequenced was PBMCs. These receptors originate from a woman aged 18 to 55 in good health. Both conserved end residues are part of each CDR3. The D gene is left open where the match is weak. Only part of the rows carry a size: once, few, many, or a class if the clone is expanded.

j_gene	d_gene	abundance	v_gene	CDR3nt	CDR3aa
TRBJ1-6	.	.	TRBV3-1	TGTGCCAGCAGCCCCCGGAGGGGCTCACCCCTCCACTTT	CASSPRRGSPLHF
TRBJ2-5	.	.	TRBV20-1	TGCAGTGCTAGGGGGGGGACCCAGTACTTC	CSARGGTQYF
TRBJ1-1	.	few	TRBV5-1	TGCGCCAGCAGCTGGGACTCTTCGGGGGCGGAAGCTTTCTTT	CASSWDSSGAEAFF
TRBJ1-4	.	.	TRBV6-2/TRBV6-3	TGTGCCAGCAGTTTTCCACGGCCTGAAAAACTGTTTTTT	CASSFPRPEKLFF
TRBJ1-2	.	.	TRBV29-1	TGCAGCGTTGAAGATCGTGGGTCTACAGGGTTCGCAGGGAACTATGGCTACACCTTC	CSVEDRGSTGFAGNYGYTF
TRBJ1-1	.	many	TRBV28	TGTGCCAGCAGTTCGAGGAGGATGAACACTGAAGCTTTCTTT	CASSSRRMNTEAFF
TRBJ1-5	.	few	TRBV19	TGTGCCAGTAGTATAGGCAGGTTCCAGCCCCAGCATTTT	CASSIGRFQPQHF
TRBJ2-5	TRBD2	many	TRBV20-1	TGCAGTGCACCCTCAAATCGGGAGGGCCGGGAGACCCAGTACTTC	CSAPSNREGRETQYF
TRBJ2-3	.	.	TRBV27	TGTGCCAGCAGTTTATCGAAGTTCACAGATACGCAGTATTTT	CASSLSKFTDTQYF
TRBJ1-1	.	many	TRBV2	TGTGCCAGCAGTGAAGCGGAAAGAACGAAAGCTTTCTTT	CASSEAERTKAFF
TRBJ1-1	.	few	TRBV14	TGTGCCAGCAACCACGTGGGGGTAGGGTTGAACACTGAAGCTTTCTTT	CASNHVGVGLNTEAFF
TRBJ2-5	.	.	TRBV13	TGTGCCGGCAGCTTGACCGGGACAAAAGAGACCCAGTACTTC	CAGSLTGTKETQYF
TRBJ2-7	.	few	TRBV20-1	TGCAGTGCCAGCAGGGTTCACGAGCAGTACTTC	CSASRVHEQYF
TRBJ1-5	.	few	TRBV20-1	TGCAGTGCTGGGGGAGGACAGTTAACTCAGCCCCAGCATTTT	CSAGGGQLTQPQHF
TRBJ2-1	TRBD2	.	TRBV7-9	TGTGCCAGCAGCTCGCTCCTAGCGGGAGGATACAATGAGCAGTTCTTC	CASSSLLAGGYNEQFF
TRBJ2-2	.	.	TRBV5-1	TGCGCCAGCAGCTTGATTGCAGGGGGGACCGGGGAGCTGTTTTTT	CASSLIAGGTGELFF
TRBJ2-3	.	.	TRBV10-3	TGTGCCATCAGTGAGTCTAGGTGGGATACGCAGTATTTT	CAISESRWDTQYF
TRBJ2-7	.	.	TRBV28	TGTGCCACCCTGGACTACGAGCAGTACTTC	CATLDYEQYF
TRBJ1-1	.	many	TRBV27	TGTGCCAGCAGTCCCATTGAGCAGTTTCCCCAAGCTTTCTTT	CASSPIEQFPQAFF
TRBJ1-1	.	.	TRBV11-2	TGTGCCAGCAGTCGAGACCCTCCTGCTTTCTTT	CASSRDPPAFF
TRBJ1-2	.	many	TRBV20-1	TGCAGTGCTACTAATAGGACAGAACCACGATATGGCTACACCTTC	CSATNRTEPRYGYTF
TRBJ2-7	.	.	TRBV6-6	TGTGCCAGCAGTTACGGCTCAGGGCCCTACGAGCAGTACTTC	CASSYGSGPYEQYF
TRBJ2-1	.	.	TRBV21-1	TGTGCCAACATCAAAGGGGACCAGCCCCTAACCAATGAGCAGTTCTTC	CANIKGDQPLTNEQFF
TRBJ2-2	.	few	TRBV11-2	TGTGCCAGCAGCTTAATTGGGGGTAACACCGGGGAGCTGTTTTTT	CASSLIGGNTGELFF
TRBJ2-1	.	.	TRBV29-1	TGCAGCGTTGAAGAGGGGCGAGGGTTCTTC	CSVEEGRGFF
TRBJ1-2	.	few	TRBV29-1	TGCAGCGTTGGTCTGACTAACTATGGCTACACCTTC	CSVGLTNYGYTF
TRBJ1-5	.	.	TRBV19	TGTACCAGGGTGGACAGTTATCAGCCCCAGCATTTT	CTRVDSYQPQHF
TRBJ1-2	.	.	TRBV13	TGTGCCAGCAGCTCGGACCGACAGGTCTATGGCTACACCTTC	CASSSDRQVYGYTF
TRBJ2-1	TRBD2	many	TRBV2	TGTGCCAGCAGAGCCACTAGCGGGGGCCGCTACAATGAGCAGTTCTTC	CASRATSGGRYNEQFF